The next 18 T cell receptor beta chains were all read from a single sample in a study of blood T cell repertoires in COVID-19. The repertoire was sequenced with immunoSEQ multiplex PCR; TCRdb's copy has only in-frame clones and lacks some. The data show about 220,000 clones, roughly 80% seen once. Source material: peripheral blood. Every receptor here comes from a human donor in a cohort sampled during active COVID-19.

This sequence joins TRBV13 and TRBJ2-7; 7 bases match TRBD2. The CDR3 spans 14 residues. The V gene's germline CDR1 is PRHDT and CDR2 FYEKMQ (reference sequence). Losses at the gene ends were 2 bases for V and 3 bases for J; bases not matched to a gene: 4. CDR3 amino acids: CASSLRGGNYEQYF. CDR3 nucleotide sequence: TGTGCCAGCAGCTTAAGGGGAGGGAACTACGAGCAGTACTTC.

The V call is TRBV7-8, the J call TRBJ2-7; 9 bases align to TRBD1. V lost 3 bases to trimming and J lost 4 bases; unmatched junction nucleotides: 1. In germline, CDR1 is SGHVS, CDR2 FQNEAQ. The CDR3 is 13 residues long. For the CDR3, the DNA is TGTGCCAGCAGCTTGGACAGGGGTTACGAGCAGTACTTC. Translation: CASSLDRGYEQYF.

The rearrangement uses TRBV5-8 and TRBJ2-5, with TRBD2 matching over 7 bases. The CDR3 contains 15 residues. The V gene's germline CDR1 is SGHTS and CDR2 YDEGEE. The ends lost 9 bases at V and 2 bases at J; junction bases unmatched: 13. CDR3 region: CATFPRLALQETQYF. The CDR3 bases are TGTGCCACCTTTCCTAGACTAGCCCTACAAGAGACCCAGTACTTC. Full variable domain (missing parts from reference TRBV5-8 and TRBJ2-5): EAGVTQSPTHLIKTRGQQATLRCSPISGHTSVYWYQQALGLGLQFLLWYDEGEERNRGNFPPRFSGRQFPNYSSELNVNALELEDSALYLCATFPRLALQETQYFGPGTRLLVL.

The rearrangement uses TRBV11-3 and TRBJ1-1, with D perhaps TRBD1 (6 bases). V was pared by 8 bases and J by 4 bases, with 11 bases between. The length of the CDR3 is 12 residues. CDR1 SGHNT and CDR2 YENEEA come from the germline V gene. The CDR3: CASRGGGTEAFF. The CDR3 DNA reads as TGTGCCAGCCGGGGAGGGGGCACTGAAGCTTTCTTT. Full variable domain (remainder filled in from reference TRBV11-3 and TRBJ1-1): EAGVVQSPRYKIIEKKQPVAFWCNPISGHNTLYWYLQNLGQGPELLIRYENEEAVDDSQLPKDRFSAERLKGVDSTLKIQPAELGDSAVYLCASRGGGTEAFFGQGTRLTVV.

The genes are TRBV4-3 and TRBJ2-5; 8 bases match TRBD1. CDR3 length: 15 amino acids. The germline gives CDR1 LGHNA, CDR2 YSLEER. With 0 bases clipped from V and 4 bases from J, the junction kept 4 bases outside the gene matches. Here the CDR3 reads CASSQDRQGAETQYF. CDR3 bases: TGCGCCAGCAGCCAAGATAGGCAGGGGGCAGAGACCCAGTACTTC.

This rearrangement joins TRBV13 to TRBJ2-7; D perhaps matches TRBD1 (7 bases). CDR1 and CDR2 (germline): PRHDT, FYEKMQ (reference sequence). CDR3 length equals 13 residues. The germline V and J ends were trimmed by 4 bases and 7 bases, with 14 bases remaining between them. CDR3 bases: TGTGCCAGCAGCTCGACAGGGACTGGGGAGCAGTACTTC. Its protein product is CASSSTGTGEQYF. Full variable domain (missing parts from reference TRBV13 and TRBJ2-7): AAGVIQSPRHLIKEKRETATLKCYPIPRHDTVYWYQQGPGQDPQFLISFYEKMQSDKGSIPDRFSAQQFSDYHSELNMSSLELGDSALYFCASSSTGTGEQYFGPGTRLTVT.

The V call is TRBV4-3, the J call TRBJ1-1; D remains ambiguous. The CDR3 contains 15 residues. Per germline, CDR1 LGHNA and CDR2 YSLEER. Trimming shortened V by 4 bases and J by 3 bases, and 15 bases separated the two germline ends. CDR3 sequence: CASSRVLSMDTEAFF. Here the CDR3 DNA reads TGCGCCAGCAGCCGGGTCCTTAGCATGGACACTGAAGCTTTCTTT.

V is TRBV7-2 and J is TRBJ2-3; the match to TRBD2 covers 7 bases. Germline CDR1 reads SGHTA; CDR2 reads FQGNSA. V shed 5 bases and J 0 bases; nucleotides not matched to a gene: 8. This CDR3 has 16 residues. The CDR3: CASSTRLAISTDTQYF. CDR3 DNA sequence: TGTGCCAGCAGCACTCGACTAGCTATAAGCACAGATACGCAGTATTTT.

This clone appeared a few times. This chain links TRBV12-5 with TRBJ1-6, with D unresolved. V was trimmed by 0 bases and J by 0 bases, leaving 12 bases between them. The CDR3 contains 18 residues. Looked up from germline, CDR1 is LGHNT and CDR2 is FRNRAP. CDR3 sequence reads: CASGLVPRESSYNSPLHF. In DNA form, the CDR3 reads TGTGCTAGTGGTTTGGTGCCTAGGGAGAGCTCCTATAATTCACCCCTCCACTTT.

The chain is built from TRBV18 and TRBJ2-7; TRBD1 aligns across 9 bases. Per germline, CDR1 KGHSH and CDR2 LQKENI. V was clipped by 0 bases and J by 2 bases; unmatched bases: 8. The CDR3 is 17 residues long. The CDR3 nucleotides read TGTGCCAGCTCACCACCGGGTAGGGGACAGGGAACCTACGAGCAGTACTTC. Residues: CASSPPGRGQGTYEQYF.

The rearrangement uses TRBV10-3 and TRBJ2-7, with 14 bases that match TRBD2. Unmatched junction bases numbered 6, after V lost 6 bases and J lost 5 bases. The CDR3 loop spans 15 amino acids. Germline V gene sequence: CDR1 ENHRY, CDR2 SYGVKD. CDR3 sequence: CAIRGTSGSLDEQYF. The CDR3 DNA follows: TGTGCCATCAGAGGGACTAGCGGGAGTCTTGACGAGCAGTACTTC.

V gene TRBV4-3 combines with J gene TRBJ2-2; a possible D gene is TRBD1 (6 bases). This CDR3 is built from 19 residues. The V and J ends lost 0 bases and 6 bases respectively, with 23 bases between them. From germline, CDR1 is LGHNA and CDR2 YSLEER. The CDR3 nucleotides are TGCGCCAGCAGCCAAGAGGTTCACAGGGTGTTAGGCCCCGCCGGGGAGCTGTTTTTT. It translates to CASSQEVHRVLGPAGELFF.

The chain joins TRBV19 to TRBJ2-5; TRBD2 might be the D (5 bases). CDR3 length: 17 amino acids. Trimming stripped 5 bases from V and 5 bases from J, with 24 bases between. Germline V lookup: CDR1 LNHDA, CDR2 SQIVND (reference sequence). The CDR3: CASSLLVAGPIAETQYF. The CDR3 DNA sequence: TGTGCCAGTAGTCTCCTAGTGGCGGGCCCAATCGCGGAGACCCAGTACTTC.

This clone was seen a handful of times. The genes are TRBV5-1 and TRBJ2-7; possible D gene TRBD1, 6 bases. Trimming took 4 bases from V and 2 from J, leaving 13 bases between them. Germline V gene sequence: CDR1 SGHRS, CDR2 YFSETQ. There are 14 residues in the CDR3. The CDR3, as DNA: TGCGCCAGCAGCGCAGGGGCGGGCCCCTACGAGCAGTACTTC. This encodes CASSAGAGPYEQYF.

V is TRBV7-3 and J is TRBJ2-1, with D possibly being TRBD1 (6 bases). From germline, CDR1 is SGHTA and CDR2 FQGTGA. CDR3 size: 15 residues. V lost 4 bases and J lost 9, with 19 bases in between. CDR3 sequence: CASSSYAPGVGEQFF. The DNA for the CDR3 is TGTGCCAGCAGCTCCTATGCCCCAGGGGTGGGTGAGCAGTTCTTC.

J is TRBJ2-1 and V is TRBV6-5; 13 bases line up with TRBD2. The CDR3 length is 16 residues. Germline lookup yields CDR1 MNHEY and CDR2 SVGAGI. The trim removed 4 bases at V and 4 bases at J, leaving 4 bases unmatched. The CDR3 DNA reads as TGTGCCAGCAGTTTCCGACTAGCGGGAGGTTACAATGAGCAGTTCTTC. Translating it yields CASSFRLAGGYNEQFF.

The chain links TRBV11-2 to TRBJ2-7; 7 positions match TRBD1. Germline V gene data show CDR1 as SGHAT and CDR2 as FQNNGV. The V gene end was trimmed by 4 bases and the J gene end by 0 bases; junction bases not matched to a gene: 6. This CDR3 is built from 15 residues. CDR3 region: CASSSGQVYSYEQYF. The CDR3 nucleotides read TGTGCCAGCAGCTCAGGACAGGTCTACTCCTACGAGCAGTACTTC.

This rearrangement joins TRBV18 to TRBJ2-1; 10 bases are a match to TRBD2. Per the germline V gene, CDR1 is KGHSH and CDR2 is LQKENI. V shed 1 base, J shed 7 bases, and the junction held 4 bases outside the gene matches. The length of the CDR3 is 15 residues. CDR3 region: CASSPLTSGDNEQFF. In DNA, the CDR3 is TGTGCCAGCTCACCACTAACTAGCGGGGATAATGAGCAGTTCTTC.